This is a list of T cell receptor beta chains from one sample in a study of blood T cell repertoires in COVID-19. Sequencing used immunoSEQ multiplex PCR; TCRdb keeps in-frame clones, though not all of them. The sample comprises 200,000 to 300,000 clones, roughly 88% of which are singletons, and under 2.5% rests with the top ten. Material for sequencing was PBMCs or T cells enriched from blood (not recorded which). These receptor sequences come from a woman in her 40s with acute COVID-19. Each CDR3 is given with its conserved first and last residue. The D gene is left open where the match is weak. The listing skips clone size in some rows; elsewhere it reads once, few, many or a size class.

J	D	size	V	CDR3	DNA
TRBJ1-1	NA	NA	TRBV5-1	CASSLQGSVAPNTEAFF	TGCGCCAGCAGCTTACAGGGATCGGTGGCCCCCAACACTGAAGCTTTCTTT
TRBJ2-7	NA	NA	TRBV5-1	CASSLAGGEQYF	TGCGCCAGCAGCTTGGCAGGAGGCGAGCAGTACTTC
TRBJ2-1	TRBD2	NA	TRBV19	CATRLAGWNNEQFF	TGTGCCACAAGACTAGCGGGATGGAACAATGAGCAGTTCTTC
TRBJ2-1	NA	NA	TRBV7-8	CASSPGDSSYNEQFF	TGTGCCAGCAGCCCAGGGGATAGCTCCTACAATGAGCAGTTCTTC
TRBJ2-3	NA	NA	TRBV21-1	CASSKPVGGRAPDTQYF	TGTGCCAGCAGCAAACCGGTAGGCGGGAGGGCCCCAGATACGCAGTATTTT
TRBJ2-7	NA	NA	TRBV4-1	CASSHQTGYEQYF	TGCGCCAGCAGCCACCAGACAGGTTACGAGCAGTACTTC
TRBJ2-5	TRBD2	NA	TRBV11-2	CASSLDGGRQTQYF	TGTGCCAGCAGCTTAGACGGCGGGAGACAGACCCAGTACTTC
TRBJ2-1	TRBD1	few	TRBV6-4	CASSDSAETGVRFF	TGTGCCAGCAGTGACTCGGCCGAGACAGGGGTACGGTTCTTC
TRBJ2-3	NA	once	TRBV15	CATSPLAISGGETDTQYF	TGTGCCACCAGCCCCTTGGCAATTTCGGGGGGCGAAACAGATACGCAGTATTTT
TRBJ1-3	NA	NA	TRBV9	CASSVAGAGGNTIYF	TGTGCCAGCAGCGTTGCGGGGGCGGGTGGAAACACCATATATTTT
TRBJ2-2	TRBD2	NA	TRBV24-1	CATSDLNGRENTGELFF	TGTGCCACCAGTGACTTGAACGGGAGGGAAAACACCGGGGAGCTGTTTTTT
TRBJ2-3	TRBD1	NA	TRBV7-8	CASSSGQLSTDTQYF	TGTGCCAGCAGTTCGGGACAGTTAAGTACAGATACGCAGTATTTT
TRBJ2-5	TRBD1	few	TRBV7-9	CASRRAGGETQYF	TGTGCCAGCAGGCGGGCAGGGGGTGAGACCCAGTACTTC
TRBJ1-1	NA	NA	TRBV21-1	CASSSSGEVGTEAFF	TGTGCCAGCAGCAGTAGTGGGGAGGTCGGAACTGAAGCTTTCTTT
TRBJ2-7	TRBD1	NA	TRBV5-1	CASSSNRDRLYEQYF	TGCGCCAGCAGCTCGAACCGGGACAGGCTCTACGAGCAGTACTTC
TRBJ1-4	TRBD1	NA	TRBV7-2	CASSSVPGQGRNEKLFF	TGTGCCAGCAGCTCAGTCCCGGGACAGGGAAGGAATGAAAAACTGTTTTTT
TRBJ1-5	NA	NA	TRBV27	CASSQSSARSNQPQHF	TGTGCCAGCAGTCAATCATCGGCCAGGAGCAATCAGCCCCAGCATTTT
TRBJ2-2	TRBD1	NA	TRBV11-3	CASGGQGRDTGELFF	TGTGCCAGCGGGGGACAGGGGCGCGACACCGGGGAGCTGTTTTTT
TRBJ1-1	NA	NA	TRBV12-3/TRBV12-4	CASSSRDTEAFF	TGTGCCAGCAGTTCGAGGGACACTGAAGCTTTCTTT
TRBJ2-7	TRBD2	NA	TRBV30	CAWSGPGLASNEQYF	TGTGCCTGGAGTGGTCCGGGACTAGCGTCCAACGAGCAGTACTTC
TRBJ2-5	NA	once	TRBV30	CAWSGRRIVQETQYF	TGTGCCTGGAGTGGGAGACGGATTGTTCAAGAGACCCAGTACTTC
TRBJ2-3	TRBD2	NA	TRBV7-9	CASSLNGLAGRAPDTQYF	TGTGCCAGCAGCTTGAATGGCCTAGCGGGGAGGGCCCCAGATACGCAGTATTTT
TRBJ1-6	NA	NA	TRBV5-1	CASSIRTGNSPLHF	TGCGCCAGCAGCATTCGGACGGGAAATTCACCCCTCCACTTT
TRBJ1-1	NA	NA	TRBV11-2	CASSLGQITEAFF	TGTGCCAGCAGCTTAGGGCAGATCACTGAAGCTTTCTTT
TRBJ2-3	NA	NA	TRBV5-1	CASSTPSADTQYF	TGCGCCAGCAGCACCCCTAGCGCAGATACGCAGTATTTT
TRBJ1-4	NA	once	TRBV2	CASSGSDSGEKLFF	TGTGCCAGCAGTGGGTCCGACAGTGGGGAAAAACTGTTTTTT
TRBJ1-1	NA	NA	TRBV25-1	CASSEVMYTEAFF	TGTGCCAGCAGTGAAGTTATGTACACTGAAGCTTTCTTT
TRBJ1-3	TRBD1	once	TRBV5-1	CASSLGQPGNTIYF	TGCGCCAGCAGCCTGGGACAGCCTGGAAACACCATATATTTT
TRBJ1-6	NA	NA	TRBV5-1	CASSPPLERNSPLHF	TGCGCCAGCAGCCCCCCCCTGGAGAGGAATTCACCCCTCCACTTT
TRBJ2-1	TRBD2	NA	TRBV7-2	CASSSGLAGSSYNEQFF	TGTGCCAGCAGCTCGGGACTAGCGGGGAGCTCCTACAATGAGCAGTTCTTC
TRBJ2-1	NA	NA	TRBV27	CASRLYGYNEQFF	TGTGCCAGCCGATTGTACGGCTACAATGAGCAGTTCTTC
TRBJ2-7	TRBD2	NA	TRBV7-2	CASSLLGIGGAGQYF	TGTGCCAGCAGCTTACTTGGTATCGGGGGGGCCGGACAGTACTTC
TRBJ1-5	TRBD1	NA	TRBV18	CASSRYDRGDQPQHF	TGTGCCAGCTCACGCTACGACAGGGGGGATCAGCCCCAGCATTTT
TRBJ1-3	TRBD1	NA	TRBV10-2	CASSEYGTGERNTIYF	TGCGCCAGCAGTGAATACGGGACAGGGGAGCGGAACACCATATATTTT
TRBJ1-1	NA	NA	TRBV30	CAWSLQGVNTEAFF	TGTGCCTGGAGTTTACAGGGAGTGAACACTGAAGCTTTCTTT
TRBJ1-2	TRBD1	NA	TRBV5-6	CASSSWDRRYGYTF	TGTGCCAGCAGCTCCTGGGACAGGAGATATGGCTACACCTTC
TRBJ1-3	NA	NA	TRBV30	CAWSRGNRAFLSGNTIYF	TGTGCCTGGAGTCGAGGTAACAGGGCGTTCCTCTCTGGAAACACCATATATTTT
TRBJ2-1	TRBD2	once	TRBV5-4	CASSYGTSGGQNEQFF	TGTGCCAGCAGCTATGGGACTAGCGGGGGGCAAAATGAGCAGTTCTTC
TRBJ1-1	TRBD1	NA	TRBV9	CASSVAGGGTEAFF	TGTGCCAGCAGCGTAGCAGGGGGAGGAACTGAAGCTTTCTTT
TRBJ1-1	NA	NA	TRBV19	CASSIRGATEAFF	TGTGCCAGTAGTATTCGTGGGGCCACTGAAGCTTTCTTT
TRBJ1-1	NA	NA	TRBV19	CASSIWTDAGEAFF	TGTGCCAGTAGTATCTGGACTGACGCGGGAGAAGCTTTCTTT
TRBJ1-3	NA	NA	TRBV18	CASSRQQGDSGNTIYF	TGTGCCAGCTCACGACAACAGGGTGACTCTGGAAACACCATATATTTT
TRBJ1-2	TRBD1	NA	TRBV6-6	CASSYQGQGLDGYTF	TGTGCCAGCAGTTACCAAGGACAGGGATTAGATGGCTACACCTTC
TRBJ1-1	NA	NA	TRBV7-2	CASSLALGVEAFF	TGTGCCAGCAGCTTAGCGCTTGGAGTTGAAGCTTTCTTT
TRBJ1-5	TRBD1	NA	TRBV5-7	CASSSIGEHRGRPQHF	TGTGCCAGCAGCTCAATTGGGGAACACAGGGGGCGGCCCCAGCATTTT